This T cell receptor beta chain is drawn from a study of T cell responses to AZD1222 COVID-19 vaccine. General observations from the study: Females made up more of the donors, who were largely white British, and clonal diversity may have come out too low. Only a handful of AZD1222 recipients tested seropositive at baseline. When two AZD1222 doses had been given, Spike-specific TCR breadth and depth rose.

A remark on this clone: As yet, its antigen is unknown.

Assay used: immunoSEQ multiplex PCR; TCRdb lists only in-frame clones, some missing. Of tens of thousands of clones listed, 90% are singletons. The V gene's germline CDR1 is KGHSH and CDR2 LQKENI. The ends were cut back, 6 bases at V and 6 bases at J, with 11 bases in the middle. The CDR3 spans 13 residues. The V call is TRBV18, the J call TRBJ1-4; D may be TRBD1 (6 bases). The starting material was peripheral blood, obtained 28 days after the second AZD1222 dose. This receptor was identified in an adult who received the AZD1222 COVID-19 vaccine. CDR3 amino acids: CASSRKGDEKLFF. The DNA for the CDR3 is TGTGCCAGCTCTCGAAAGGGGGATGAAAAACTGTTTTTT. The full variable domain, in which reference TRBV18 and TRBJ1-4 provide the parts outside the CDR3, is NAGVMQNPRHLVRRRGQEARLRCSPMKGHSHVYWYRQLPEEGLKFMVYLQKENIIDESGMPKERFSAEFPKEGPSILRIQQVVRGDSAAYFCASSRKGDEKLFFGSGTQLSVL.